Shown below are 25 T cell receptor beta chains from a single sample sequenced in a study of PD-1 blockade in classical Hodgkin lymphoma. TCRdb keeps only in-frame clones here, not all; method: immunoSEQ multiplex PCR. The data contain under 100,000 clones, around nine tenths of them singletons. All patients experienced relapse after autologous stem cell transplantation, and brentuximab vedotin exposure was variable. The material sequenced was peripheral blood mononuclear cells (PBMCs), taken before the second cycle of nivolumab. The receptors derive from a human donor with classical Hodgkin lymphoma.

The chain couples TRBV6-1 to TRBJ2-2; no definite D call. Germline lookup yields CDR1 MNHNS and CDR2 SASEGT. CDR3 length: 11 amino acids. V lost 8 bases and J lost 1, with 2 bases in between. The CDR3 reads CASGNTGELFF. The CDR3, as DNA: TGTGCCAGCGGGAACACCGGGGAGCTGTTTTTT.

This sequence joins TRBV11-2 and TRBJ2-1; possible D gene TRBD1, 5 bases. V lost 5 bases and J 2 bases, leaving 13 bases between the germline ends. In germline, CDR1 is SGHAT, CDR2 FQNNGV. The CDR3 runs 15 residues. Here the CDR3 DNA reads TGTGCCAGCAGCGGCGGCGGACACACCTACAATGAGCAGTTCTTC. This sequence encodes CASSGGGHTYNEQFF. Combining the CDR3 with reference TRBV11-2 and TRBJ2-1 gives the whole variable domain EAGVAQSPRYKIIEKRQSVAFWCNPISGHATLYWYQQILGQGPKLLIQFQNNGVVDDSQLPKDRFSAERLKGVDSTLKIQPAKLEDSAVYLCASSGGGHTYNEQFFGPGTRLTVL.

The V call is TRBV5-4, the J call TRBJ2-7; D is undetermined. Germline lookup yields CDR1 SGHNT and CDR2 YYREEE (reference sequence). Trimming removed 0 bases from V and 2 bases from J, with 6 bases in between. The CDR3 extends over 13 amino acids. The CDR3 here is CASSLEQTYEQYF. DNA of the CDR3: TGTGCCAGCAGCTTGGAACAGACCTACGAGCAGTACTTC.

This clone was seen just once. The chain's CDR3 is CASSSPTFGGPFPYEQYF. The CDR3 DNA reads TGTGCCAGCAGCTCGCCAACGTTCGGCGGGCCCTTTCCCTACGAGCAGTACTTC. V and J are TRBV7-2 and TRBJ2-7; tentatively, D is TRBD2 (5 bases). Trimming removed 4 bases from V and 2 bases from J, with 24 bases in between. CDR3 length: 18 residues. The V gene's germline CDR1 is SGHTA and CDR2 FQGNSA.

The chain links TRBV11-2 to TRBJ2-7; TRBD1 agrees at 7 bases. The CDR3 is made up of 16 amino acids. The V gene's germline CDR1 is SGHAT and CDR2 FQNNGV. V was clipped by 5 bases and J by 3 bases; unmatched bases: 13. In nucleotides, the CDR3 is TGTGCCAGCAGCCCCCCCCGAGGAAGACAGGGCTACGAGCAGTACTTC. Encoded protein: CASSPPRGRQGYEQYF.

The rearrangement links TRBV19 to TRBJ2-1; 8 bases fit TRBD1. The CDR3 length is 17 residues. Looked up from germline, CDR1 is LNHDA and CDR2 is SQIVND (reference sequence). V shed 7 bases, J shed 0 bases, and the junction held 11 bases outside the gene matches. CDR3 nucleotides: TGTGCCAGTATTTCGGGACAGGCTGATAGCTCCTACAATGAGCAGTTCTTC. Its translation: CASISGQADSSYNEQFF. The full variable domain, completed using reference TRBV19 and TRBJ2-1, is DGGITQSPKYLFRKEGQNVTLSCEQNLNHDAMYWYRQDPGQGLRLIYYSQIVNDFQKGDIAEGYSVSREKKESFPLTVTSAQKNPTAFYLCASISGQADSSYNEQFFGPGTRLTVL.

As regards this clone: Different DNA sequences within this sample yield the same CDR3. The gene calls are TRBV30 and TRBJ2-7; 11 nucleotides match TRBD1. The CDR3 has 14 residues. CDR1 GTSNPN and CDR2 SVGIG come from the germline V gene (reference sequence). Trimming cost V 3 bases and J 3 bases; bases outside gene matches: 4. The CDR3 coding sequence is TGTGCCTGGAGCACCGGGACAGGGGGCTACGAGCAGTACTTC. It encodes CAWSTGTGGYEQYF.

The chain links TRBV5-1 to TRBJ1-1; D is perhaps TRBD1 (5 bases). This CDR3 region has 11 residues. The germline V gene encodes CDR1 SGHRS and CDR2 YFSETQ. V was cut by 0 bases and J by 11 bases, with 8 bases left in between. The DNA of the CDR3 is TGCGCCAGCAGCTTGGCACAGGTCGCTTTCTTT. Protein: CASSLAQVAFF.

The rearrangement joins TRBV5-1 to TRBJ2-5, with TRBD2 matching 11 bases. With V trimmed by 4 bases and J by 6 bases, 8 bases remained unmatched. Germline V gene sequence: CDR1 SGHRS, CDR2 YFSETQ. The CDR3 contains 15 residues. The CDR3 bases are TGCGCCAGCAGCACCGTAGCGGGAGGGGAAAAGACCCAGTACTTC. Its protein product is CASSTVAGGEKTQYF.

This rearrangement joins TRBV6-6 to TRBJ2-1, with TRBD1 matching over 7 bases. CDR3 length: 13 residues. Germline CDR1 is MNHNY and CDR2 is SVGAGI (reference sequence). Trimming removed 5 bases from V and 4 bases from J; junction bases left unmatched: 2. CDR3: CASSGTVYNEQFF. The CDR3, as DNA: TGTGCCAGCAGTGGGACAGTTTACAATGAGCAGTTCTTC.

The CDR3 DNA sequence: TGTGCCAGCAGCCAAGGAGGACTAGCGTTGTTCTTC. Protein: CASSQGGLALFF. The V call is TRBV4-2, the J call TRBJ2-1; 9 bases map to TRBD2. J was trimmed by 15 bases and V by 1 base; bases with no gene match: 4. Germline CDR1 is LGHNA and CDR2 is YNFKEQ. The CDR3 runs to 12 residues.

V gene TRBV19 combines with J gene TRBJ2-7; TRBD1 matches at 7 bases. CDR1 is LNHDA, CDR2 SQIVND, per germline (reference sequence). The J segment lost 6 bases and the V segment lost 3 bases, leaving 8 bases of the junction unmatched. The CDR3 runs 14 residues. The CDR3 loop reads CASSIVGQGVEQYF. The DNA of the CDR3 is TGTGCCAGTAGTATTGTGGGCCAGGGGGTCGAGCAGTACTTC.

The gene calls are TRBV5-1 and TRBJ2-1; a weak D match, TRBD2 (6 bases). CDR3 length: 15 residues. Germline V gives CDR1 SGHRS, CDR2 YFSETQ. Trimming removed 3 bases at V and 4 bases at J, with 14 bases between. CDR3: CASSSGDSGYNEQFF. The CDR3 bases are TGCGCCAGCAGCTCCGGGGATAGCGGATACAATGAGCAGTTCTTC.

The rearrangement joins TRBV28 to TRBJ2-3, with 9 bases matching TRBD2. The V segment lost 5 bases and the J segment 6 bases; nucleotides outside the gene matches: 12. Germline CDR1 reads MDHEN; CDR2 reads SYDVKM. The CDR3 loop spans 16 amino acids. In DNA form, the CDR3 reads TGTGCCAGCAGTCCTCGTCCGGGACTAGCAAGCGATACGCAGTATTTT. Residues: CASSPRPGLASDTQYF.

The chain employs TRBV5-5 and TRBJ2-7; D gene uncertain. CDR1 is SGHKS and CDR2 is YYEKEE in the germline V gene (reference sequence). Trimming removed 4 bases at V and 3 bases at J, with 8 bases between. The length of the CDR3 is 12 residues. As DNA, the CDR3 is TGTGCCAGCAGCCTGACGGACTACGAGCAGTACTTC. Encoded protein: CASSLTDYEQYF. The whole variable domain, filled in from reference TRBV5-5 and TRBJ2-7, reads DAGVTQSPTHLIKTRGQQVTLRCSPISGHKSVSWYQQVLGQGPQFIFQYYEKEERGRGNFPDRFSARQFPNYSSELNVNALLLGDSALYLCASSLTDYEQYFGPGTRLTVT.

CDR3 loop: CASSLGSGETNTGELFF. The CDR3 DNA follows: TGTGCCAGCAGCTTAGGAAGCGGTGAAACTAACACCGGGGAGCTGTTTTTT. The V gene is TRBV7-9, the J gene TRBJ2-2, with D possibly being TRBD2 (5 bases). V lost 1 base, J lost 2 bases, and 14 bases lay in between. This CDR3 has 17 amino acids. Germline assignment: CDR1 SEHNR and CDR2 FQNEAQ (reference sequence).

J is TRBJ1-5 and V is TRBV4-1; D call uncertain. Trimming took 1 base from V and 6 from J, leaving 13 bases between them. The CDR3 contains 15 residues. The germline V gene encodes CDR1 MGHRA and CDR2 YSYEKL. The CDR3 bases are TGCGCCAGCAGCCAAGTTGCGCCGACGGGTCAGCCCCAGCATTTT. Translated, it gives CASSQVAPTGQPQHF.

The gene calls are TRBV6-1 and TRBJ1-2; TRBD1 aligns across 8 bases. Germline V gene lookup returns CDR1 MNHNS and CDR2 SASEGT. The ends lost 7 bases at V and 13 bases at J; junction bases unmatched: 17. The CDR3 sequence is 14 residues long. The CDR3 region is CASTVDLWTGSPTF. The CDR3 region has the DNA TGTGCCAGCACCGTAGACTTATGGACAGGGAGTCCCACCTTC.

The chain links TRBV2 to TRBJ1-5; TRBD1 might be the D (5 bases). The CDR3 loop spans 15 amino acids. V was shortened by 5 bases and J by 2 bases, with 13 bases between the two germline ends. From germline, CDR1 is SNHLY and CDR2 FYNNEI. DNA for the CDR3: TGTGCCAGCAGTAAACAGGAGTGGGGCAATCAGCCCCAGCATTTT. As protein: CASSKQEWGNQPQHF.

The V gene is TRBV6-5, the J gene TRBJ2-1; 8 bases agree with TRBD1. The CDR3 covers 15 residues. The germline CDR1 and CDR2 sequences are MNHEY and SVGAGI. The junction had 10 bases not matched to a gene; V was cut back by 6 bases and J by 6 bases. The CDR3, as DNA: TGTGCCAGCAGACTGGGTGACAGGGGACTCAATGAGCAGTTCTTC. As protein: CASRLGDRGLNEQFF.

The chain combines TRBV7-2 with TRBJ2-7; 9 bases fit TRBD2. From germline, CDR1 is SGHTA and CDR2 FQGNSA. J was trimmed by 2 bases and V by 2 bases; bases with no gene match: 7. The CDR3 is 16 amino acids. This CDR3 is CASSLLGLATTYEQYF. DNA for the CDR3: TGTGCCAGCAGCTTACTTGGACTAGCGACAACCTACGAGCAGTACTTC. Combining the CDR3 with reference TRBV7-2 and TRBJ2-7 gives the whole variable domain GAGVSQSPSNKVTEKGKDVELRCDPISGHTALYWYRQSLGQGLEFLIYFQGNSAPDKSGLPSDRFSAERTGGSVSTLTIQRTQQEDSAVYLCASSLLGLATTYEQYFGPGTRLTVT.

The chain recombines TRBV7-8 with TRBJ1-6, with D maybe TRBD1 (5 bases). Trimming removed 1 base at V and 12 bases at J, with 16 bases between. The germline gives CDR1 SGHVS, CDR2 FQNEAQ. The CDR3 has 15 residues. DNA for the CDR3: TGTGCCAGCAGCTTAGTAGGCAGGGCGAAAGGACCCCTCCACTTT. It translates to CASSLVGRAKGPLHF.

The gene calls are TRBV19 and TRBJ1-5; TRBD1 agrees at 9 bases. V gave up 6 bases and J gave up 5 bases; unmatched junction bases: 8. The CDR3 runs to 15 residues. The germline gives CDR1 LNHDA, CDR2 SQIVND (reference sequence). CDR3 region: CASSEGTGIYQPQHF. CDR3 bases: TGTGCCAGTAGCGAGGGGACAGGGATATATCAGCCCCAGCATTTT.

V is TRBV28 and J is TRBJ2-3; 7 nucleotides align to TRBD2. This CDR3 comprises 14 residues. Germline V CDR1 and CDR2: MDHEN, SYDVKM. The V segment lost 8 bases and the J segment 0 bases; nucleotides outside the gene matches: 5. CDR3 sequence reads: CASGGGSSTDTQYF. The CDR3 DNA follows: TGTGCCAGCGGTGGCGGGAGTAGCACAGATACGCAGTATTTT.

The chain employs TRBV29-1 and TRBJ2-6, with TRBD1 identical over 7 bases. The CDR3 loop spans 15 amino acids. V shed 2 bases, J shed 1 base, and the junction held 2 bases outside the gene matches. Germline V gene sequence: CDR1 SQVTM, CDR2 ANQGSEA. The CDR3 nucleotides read TGCAGCGTTGAACGACAGGGATCTGGGGCCAACGTCCTGACTTTC. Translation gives CSVERQGSGANVLTF. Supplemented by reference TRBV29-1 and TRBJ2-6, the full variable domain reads SAVISQKPSRDICQRGTSLTIQCQVDSQVTMMFWYRQQPGQSLTLIATANQGSEATYESGFVIDKFPISRPNLTFSTLTVSNMSPEDSSIYLCSVERQGSGANVLTFGAGSRLTVL.